One sample yielded the 25 T cell receptor beta chains listed below, sequenced in a study of CD8+ T cells in alopecia areata. The treatment denotes: oral pan-JAK inhibitor, 5-10 mg twice daily. cDNA prepared by RNA extraction and subsequent reverse transcription served as the template for sequencing. Some clones are missing from TCRdb's copy, which holds only in-frame ones; the method was immunoSEQ multiplex PCR. Of 100,000 to 150,000 clones in the sample, over 60% are singletons; the top ten hold more than 5.5%. Material: CD4+ T cells sorted from blood, obtained at week 4, from a patient treated with tofacitinib. These receptors came from a human donor with alopecia areata.

Only a few counts were recorded for this clone. V gene TRBV27 combines with J gene TRBJ2-5; TRBD2 matches 7 bases. V lost 10 bases, J lost 5 bases, and 10 bases stayed unmatched. Germline V CDR1 and CDR2: MNHEY, SMNVEV (reference sequence). The CDR3 is 13 amino acids. The CDR3 nucleotides are TGTGCCACCTCACGGGGGGATCGGGAGACCCAGTACTTC. It encodes CATSRGDRETQYF.

This clone was detected only a few times. The chain is built from TRBV7-2 and TRBJ1-2; no clear D gene. Germline V gene sequence: CDR1 SGHTA, CDR2 FQGNSA. V lost 5 bases and J 0 bases, leaving 10 bases between the germline ends. The CDR3 sequence is 14 residues long. The chain's CDR3 is CASSPGRTNYGYTF. The CDR3 nucleotides read TGTGCCAGCAGCCCCGGACGGACTAACTATGGCTACACCTTC.

V gene TRBV6-5 combines with J gene TRBJ2-7; tentatively, D is TRBD1 (7 bases). Germline loops: CDR1 MNHEY, CDR2 SVGAGI. Trimming shortened V by 7 bases and J by 7 bases, and 17 bases separated the two germline ends. This CDR3 comprises 13 residues. Here the CDR3 reads CASTRGDSKEQYF. CDR3 sequence (DNA): TGTGCCAGCACCAGGGGGGACTCCAAGGAGCAGTACTTC.

The chain carries TRBV25-1 and TRBJ2-5; 8 positions match TRBD1. CDR3 length: 16 amino acids. Germline V gene sequence: CDR1 MGHDK, CDR2 SYGVNS. Trimming removed 4 bases from V and 5 bases from J; junction bases left unmatched: 12. The CDR3: CASSAPAGGLWETQYF. As DNA, the CDR3 is TGTGCCAGCAGTGCACCGGCAGGGGGCTTATGGGAGACCCAGTACTTC.

V and J are TRBV29-1 and TRBJ2-6; D remains unclear. The CDR3 consists of 15 residues. V dropped 4 bases and J dropped 0 bases, with 10 bases sitting between them. The germline CDR1 and CDR2 sequences are SQVTM and ANQGSEA. CDR3 loop: CSVGHTPSGANVLTF. The CDR3 region has the DNA TGCAGCGTTGGGCACACGCCCTCTGGGGCCAACGTCCTGACTTTC.

The genes are TRBV5-4 and TRBJ2-2, with TRBD1 as a possible D gene (6 bases). CDR1 is SGHNT and CDR2 is YYREEE in the germline V gene (reference sequence). The CDR3 has 15 residues. V dropped 4 bases and J dropped 1 base, with 11 bases sitting between them. The CDR3 DNA reads as TGTGCCAGCAGCCCAGGGACATTGAACACCGGGGAGCTGTTTTTT. The encoded protein is CASSPGTLNTGELFF.

This sequence joins TRBV5-1 and TRBJ1-1, with D uncertain. V was cut by 4 bases and J by 0 bases, with 7 bases left in between. The CDR3 is 13 residues long. Germline CDR1 reads SGHRS; CDR2 reads YFSETQ. The CDR3 protein is CASSRYMNTEAFF. The CDR3 region has the DNA TGCGCCAGCAGCCGGTACATGAACACTGAAGCTTTCTTT.

This rearrangement joins TRBV27 to TRBJ1-6; D remains unclear. Germline CDR1 and CDR2: MNHEY and SMNVEV (reference sequence). V lost 7 bases and J 7 bases, leaving 11 bases between the germline ends. This CDR3 is 13 amino acids long. CDR3 sequence (DNA): TGTGCCAGCATGGTGGACTTAAATTCACCCCTCCACTTT. Its translation is CASMVDLNSPLHF.

This chain joins TRBV6-6 and TRBJ1-2; TRBD1 is a possible D gene (6 bases). CDR1 is MNHNY, CDR2 SVGAGI, per germline (reference sequence). The V end was cut by 4 bases, the J end by 4 bases, with 16 bases between. The CDR3 is 15 amino acids. The CDR3 protein is CASSWGRGRGYGYTF. As DNA, the CDR3 is TGTGCCAGCAGTTGGGGCAGGGGCCGCGGCTATGGCTACACCTTC.

This clone was recorded once. The chain carries TRBV29-1 and TRBJ1-2, with D uncertain. Per the germline V gene, CDR1 is SQVTM and CDR2 is ANQGSEA. CDR3 size: 10 residues. With 6 bases removed from V and 7 bases from J, the gap between germline ends came to 9 bases. This CDR3 reads CSVWDFGYTF. DNA for the CDR3: TGCAGCGTATGGGATTTTGGCTACACCTTC.

CDR3 loop: CASSRVQGDPSYEQYF. The CDR3, as DNA: TGCGCCAGCAGCCGTGTACAGGGTGACCCTTCCTACGAGCAGTACTTC. The genes are TRBV5-1 and TRBJ2-7; D may be TRBD1 (6 bases). From germline, CDR1 is SGHRS and CDR2 YFSETQ. V was trimmed by 4 bases and J by 1 base, leaving 18 bases between them. The CDR3 sequence is 16 residues long.

This clone was detected a few times. This chain links TRBV5-1 with TRBJ2-1; TRBD2 matches 8 bases. From germline, CDR1 is SGHRS and CDR2 YFSETQ. The length of the CDR3 is 14 residues. V trimming: 3 bases; J trimming: 7 bases; junction bases outside the gene matches: 6. DNA of the CDR3: TGCGCCAGCAGCTCGGGACTAGTGGAGAATGAGCAGTTCTTC. Translating gives CASSSGLVENEQFF.

Only a few counts were recorded for this clone. The chain couples TRBV4-3 to TRBJ2-1; D possibly corresponds to TRBD1 (7 bases). This CDR3 has 17 residues. Germline lookup yields CDR1 LGHNA and CDR2 YSLEER. V was clipped by 0 bases and J by 8 bases, with 20 bases between them. The CDR3 nucleotides read TGCGCCAGCAGCCAAGAGAGAGGGGGCGGGGCTATGGATGAGCAGTTCTTC. Translation gives CASSQERGGGAMDEQFF.

J is TRBJ1-2 and V is TRBV28; D is uncertain. The germline V gene encodes CDR1 MDHEN and CDR2 SYDVKM. This CDR3 region has 13 residues. Trimming stripped 3 bases from V and 1 base from J, with 6 bases between. CDR3 bases: TGTGCCAGCAGTTTGGTTATTAACTATGGCTACACCTTC. Its protein product is CASSLVINYGYTF.

The CDR3 spells CASSSLLALPQETQYF. For the CDR3, the DNA is TGTGCCAGCAGTTCCTTACTAGCGCTGCCCCAAGAGACCCAGTACTTC. This rearrangement joins TRBV28 to TRBJ2-5; the match to TRBD2 covers 7 bases. After removal of 4 bases from V and 1 base from J, the junction contained 9 bases not matched to a gene. CDR3 length equals 16 residues. Germline V lookup: CDR1 MDHEN, CDR2 SYDVKM. Variable domain in full (rest from reference TRBV28 and TRBJ2-5): DVKVTQSSRYLVKRTGEKVFLECVQDMDHENMFWYRQDPGLGLRLIYFSYDVKMKEKGDIPEGYSVSREKKERFSLILESASTNQTSMYLCASSSLLALPQETQYFGPGTRLLVL.

The V and J genes are TRBV25-1 and TRBJ1-5; D might be TRBD1 (5 bases). The V and J ends lost 2 bases and 3 bases respectively, with 11 bases between them. The CDR3 consists of 15 residues. Germline lookup yields CDR1 MGHDK and CDR2 SYGVNS. CDR3 nucleotides: TGTGCCAGCAGTGAAGAAGGGGCGTACAATCAGCCCCAGCATTTT. The encoded protein is CASSEEGAYNQPQHF.

This clone was seen only a few times. The chain has TRBV5-4 and TRBJ2-3; D may be TRBD2 (7 bases). Trimming shortened V by 4 bases and J by 5 bases, and 20 bases separated the two germline ends. Germline assignment: CDR1 SGHNT and CDR2 YYREEE (reference sequence). The length of the CDR3 is 16 residues. The CDR3 region has the DNA TGTGCCAGCAGCCCCCTCCGCGGGGGCGGTGGAGATACGCAGTATTTT. It encodes CASSPLRGGGGDTQYF.

The rearrangement joins TRBV7-2 to TRBJ1-5; weak D call: TRBD1 (6 bases). The germline V and J ends were trimmed by 2 bases and 7 bases, with 12 bases remaining between them. Per germline, CDR1 SGHTA and CDR2 FQGNSA. CDR3 size: 14 residues. The chain's CDR3 is CASSLSGTRQPQHF. The CDR3 DNA is TGTGCCAGCAGCTTATCCGGGACAAGGCAGCCCCAGCATTTT. Together with reference TRBV7-2 and TRBJ1-5, the CDR3 gives the full variable domain: GAGVSQSPSNKVTEKGKDVELRCDPISGHTALYWYRQSLGQGLEFLIYFQGNSAPDKSGLPSDRFSAERTGGSVSTLTIQRTQQEDSAVYLCASSLSGTRQPQHFGDGTRLSIL.

V gene TRBV7-9 combines with J gene TRBJ1-1; TRBD1 agrees at 9 bases. V dropped 6 bases and J dropped 4; count of bases not matched to a gene: 9. Per germline, CDR1 SEHNR and CDR2 FQNEAQ (reference sequence). This CDR3 spans 15 amino acids. CDR3 in amino acids: CASRSGTGIGTEAFF. Written as DNA, the CDR3 is TGTGCCAGCAGGTCCGGGACAGGGATAGGCACTGAAGCTTTCTTT. The full variable domain, rest sourced from reference TRBV7-9 and TRBJ1-1, is DTGVSQNPRHKITKRGQNVTFRCDPISEHNRLYWYRQTLGQGPEFLTYFQNEAQLEKSRLLSDRFSAERPKGSFSTLEIQRTEQGDSAMYLCASRSGTGIGTEAFFGQGTRLTVV.

The V call is TRBV2, the J call TRBJ1-2; D unclear. Germline CDR1 SNHLY, CDR2 FYNNEI. The CDR3 contains 13 residues. V lost 2 bases, J lost 1 base, and 5 bases lay in between. CDR3 bases: TGTGCCAGCAGTGAAAAGGATAACTATGGCTACACCTTC. Protein: CASSEKDNYGYTF.

This clone appeared a few times. V and J are TRBV10-3 and TRBJ2-1; possibly TRBD2 for D (5 bases). The CDR3 has 14 residues. The V gene's germline CDR1 is ENHRY and CDR2 SYGVKD. The V end was cut by 5 bases, the J end by 2 bases, with 10 bases between. The chain's CDR3 is CAISYGKPYNEQFF. The CDR3 nucleotides read TGTGCCATCAGTTACGGGAAACCCTACAATGAGCAGTTCTTC.

The chain has TRBV5-1 and TRBJ1-1, with TRBD1 matching 7 bases. V lost 0 bases and J lost 5; bases outside the gene matches: 4. CDR1 is SGHRS, CDR2 YFSETQ, per germline. CDR3 size: 14 residues. Here the CDR3 reads CASSLATGRTEAFF. CDR3 DNA: TGCGCCAGCAGCTTGGCGACAGGGAGGACTGAAGCTTTCTTT.

The chain employs TRBV29-1 and TRBJ1-1, with 8 bases identical to TRBD1. Germline V gives CDR1 SQVTM, CDR2 ANQGSEA. This CDR3 contains 14 residues. Trimming removed 6 bases from V and 1 base from J; junction bases left unmatched: 7. In DNA form, the CDR3 reads TGCAGCGTCCGCAGGGGGCGGGAGAACACTGAAGCTTTCTTT. It translates to CSVRRGRENTEAFF.

The CDR3 DNA follows: TGTGCCAGCAGCTTGGCCGGGACAGGGAGCTACGAGCAGTACTTC. Amino acid sequence: CASSLAGTGSYEQYF. The chain is built from TRBV7-2 and TRBJ2-7; 9 bases fit TRBD1. CDR1 SGHTA and CDR2 FQGNSA come from the germline V gene. J gave up 3 bases and V 3 bases, and 6 bases lay outside the gene matches. The CDR3 is 15 amino acids.

The rearrangement links TRBV7-2 to TRBJ1-5; TRBD1 matches at 7 bases. The germline V gene has CDR1 SGHTA and CDR2 FQGNSA. The trim removed 5 bases at V and 1 base at J, leaving 5 bases unmatched. This CDR3 is built from 15 residues. The CDR3 is CASSPKGQSNQPQHF. DNA for the CDR3: TGTGCCAGCAGCCCAAAGGGACAGAGCAATCAGCCCCAGCATTTT.